A few counts support the clone carrying this TCR beta chain. No antigen is known for it. Together with a sample-barcoded 5' primer, a J-beta primer mix was included in a second PCR lasting roughly 6 to 12 cycles. TCRdb redid the calling of the 5' RACE reads with MiXCR, one entry per CDR3 protein. Seen here are approximately 1.5 million distinct CDR3 sequences, about 31% observed once, and the top ten hold about 11%. Caucasian, healthy and from Russia, the donors were aged between about 6 and 100. The study isolated at least 7 million PBMCs from each sample. This sample is part of a study of blood T cells in healthy people across ages. The germline V gene encodes CDR1 SGDLS and CDR2 YYNGEE. There are 15 residues in the CDR3. V was clipped by 3 bases and J by 5 bases, with 16 bases between them. Whole-study results and caveats: Strong correlation existed between TCR beta diversity and naive T cell percentage. CMV infection status of these donors was not known.

The rearrangement uses TRBV9 and TRBJ2-3, with D perhaps matching TRBD1 or TRBD2 (5 bases each). Sequenced input: blood. The clonotype originates from a woman in her twenties or thirties in good health. DNA for the CDR3: TGTGCCAGCAGCGCCTACGAGGGACGGGGAGATACGCAGTATTTT. This encodes CASSAYEGRGDTQYF.